This TCR beta chain was recorded in a study of CD8+ T cells in alopecia areata. The overall study: It was 6 to 18 months of tofacitinib, and then there were 6 months off drug. Scoring of treated patients' severity used the percentage of affected scalp area.

Treatment of the sample: oral pan-JAK inhibitor, 5-10 mg twice daily. It was from alopecia areata patients that lesional scalp punch biopsies and peripheral blood were collected. cDNA reverse transcribed from extracted RNA served as the sequencing template. Libraries were prepared by immunoSEQ multiplex PCR; TCRdb keeps only in-frame clonotypes and omits some of them. Among around 150,000 clones listed, just over 65% were seen once. Between the trimmed V and J ends, which lost 5 bases and 6 bases, there was a span of 16 bases. Germline lookup yields CDR1 SEHNR and CDR2 FQNEAQ (reference sequence). The CDR3 loop spans 14 amino acids.

The sequence came from a human donor with alopecia areata. Sequenced here: CD4+ T cells sorted from blood, sampled at week 4, from a patient treated with tofacitinib. The chain has TRBV7-9 and TRBJ1-1; no clear D. The CDR3 spells CASSEAGNNAEAFF. In nucleotides, the CDR3 is TGTGCCAGCAGCGAGGCGGGAAACAACGCTGAAGCTTTCTTT. Supplemented by reference TRBV7-9 and TRBJ1-1, the full variable domain reads DTGVSQNPRHKITKRGQNVTFRCDPISEHNRLYWYRQTLGQGPEFLTYFQNEAQLEKSRLLSDRFSAERPKGSFSTLEIQRTEQGDSAMYLCASSEAGNNAEAFFGQGTRLTVV.